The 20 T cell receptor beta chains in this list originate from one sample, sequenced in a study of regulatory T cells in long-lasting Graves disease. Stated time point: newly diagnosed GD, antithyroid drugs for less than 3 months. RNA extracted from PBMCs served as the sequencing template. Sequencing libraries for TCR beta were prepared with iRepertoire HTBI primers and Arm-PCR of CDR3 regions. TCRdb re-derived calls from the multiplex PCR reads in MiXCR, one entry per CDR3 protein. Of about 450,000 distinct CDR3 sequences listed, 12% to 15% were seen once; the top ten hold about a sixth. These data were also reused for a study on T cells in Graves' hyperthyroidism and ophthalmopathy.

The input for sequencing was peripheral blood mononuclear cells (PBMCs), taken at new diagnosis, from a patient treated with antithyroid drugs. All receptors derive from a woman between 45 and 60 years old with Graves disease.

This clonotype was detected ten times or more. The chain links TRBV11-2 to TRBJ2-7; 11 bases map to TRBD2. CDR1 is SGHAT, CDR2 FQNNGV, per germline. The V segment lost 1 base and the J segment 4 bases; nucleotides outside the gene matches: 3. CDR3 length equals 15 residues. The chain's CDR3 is CASSLVVAGGYEQYF. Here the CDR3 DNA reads TGTGCCAGCAGCTTAGTGGTAGCGGGAGGGTACGAGCAGTACTTC.

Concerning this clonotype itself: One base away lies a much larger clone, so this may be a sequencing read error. The CDR3 region has the DNA TGTGCCAGCACCAGTTTTATGCCTACTAGCGGAAGCTCCTACGAGCAGTACTTC. Protein product: CASTSFMPTSGSSYEQYF. The chain has TRBV12-3 or TRBV12-4 and TRBJ2-7, with 8 bases that match TRBD2. The trim removed 7 bases at V and 0 bases at J, leaving 17 bases unmatched. This CDR3 has 18 amino acids.

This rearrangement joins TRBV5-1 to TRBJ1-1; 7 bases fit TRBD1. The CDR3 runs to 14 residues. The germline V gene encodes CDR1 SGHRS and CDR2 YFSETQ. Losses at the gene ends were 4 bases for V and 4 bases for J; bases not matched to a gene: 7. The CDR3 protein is CASSLSGGGTEAFF. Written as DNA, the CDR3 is TGCGCCAGCAGCCTTTCAGGGGGTGGCACTGAAGCTTTCTTT.

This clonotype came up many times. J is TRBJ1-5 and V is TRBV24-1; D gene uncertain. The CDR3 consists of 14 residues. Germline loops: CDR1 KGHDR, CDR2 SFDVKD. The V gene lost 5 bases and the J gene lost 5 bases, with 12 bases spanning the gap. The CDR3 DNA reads TGTGCCACCAGTGCAACGGGCACGGATCAGCCCCAGCATTTT. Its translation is CATSATGTDQPQHF.

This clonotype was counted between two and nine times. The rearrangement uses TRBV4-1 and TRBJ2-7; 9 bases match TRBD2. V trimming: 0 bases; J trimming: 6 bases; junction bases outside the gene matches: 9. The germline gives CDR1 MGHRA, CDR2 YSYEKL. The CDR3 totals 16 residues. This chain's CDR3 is CASSQEPGLAYSEQYF. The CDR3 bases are TGCGCCAGCAGCCAAGAACCGGGACTAGCCTACTCCGAGCAGTACTTC.

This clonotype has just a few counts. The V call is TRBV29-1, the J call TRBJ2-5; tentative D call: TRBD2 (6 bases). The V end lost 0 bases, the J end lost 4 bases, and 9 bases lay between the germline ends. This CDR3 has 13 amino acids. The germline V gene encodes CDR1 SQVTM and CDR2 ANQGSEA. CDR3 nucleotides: TGCAGCGTTGAAGAGCAGGGAGGAGAGACCCAGTACTTC. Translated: CSVEEQGGETQYF.

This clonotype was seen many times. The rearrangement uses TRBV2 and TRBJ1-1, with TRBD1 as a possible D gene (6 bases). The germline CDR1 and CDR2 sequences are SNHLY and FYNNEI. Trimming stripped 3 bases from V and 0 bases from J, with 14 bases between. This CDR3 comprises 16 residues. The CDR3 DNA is TGTGCCAGCAGTGAGGGGGCGAGGCAGCTGAACACTGAAGCTTTCTTT. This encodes CASSEGARQLNTEAFF. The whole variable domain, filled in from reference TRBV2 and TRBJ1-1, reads EPEVTQTPSHQVTQMGQEVILRCVPISNHLYFYWYRQILGQKVEFLVSFYNNEISEKSEIFDDQFSVERPDGSNFTLKIRSTKLEDSAMYFCASSEGARQLNTEAFFGQGTRLTVV.

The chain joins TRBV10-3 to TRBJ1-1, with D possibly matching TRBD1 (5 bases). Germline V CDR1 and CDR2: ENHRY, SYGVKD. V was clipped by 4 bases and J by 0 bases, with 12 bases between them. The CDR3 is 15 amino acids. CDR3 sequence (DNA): TGTGCCATCAGTGCCTTTGGGGGTGTGAACACTGAAGCTTTCTTT. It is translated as CAISAFGGVNTEAFF.

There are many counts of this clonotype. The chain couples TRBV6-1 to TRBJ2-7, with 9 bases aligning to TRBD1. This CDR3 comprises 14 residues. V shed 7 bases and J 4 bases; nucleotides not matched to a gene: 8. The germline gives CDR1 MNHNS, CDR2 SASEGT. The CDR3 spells CASIKNRGQYEQYF. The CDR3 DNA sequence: TGTGCCAGCATCAAAAACAGGGGGCAATACGAGCAGTACTTC.

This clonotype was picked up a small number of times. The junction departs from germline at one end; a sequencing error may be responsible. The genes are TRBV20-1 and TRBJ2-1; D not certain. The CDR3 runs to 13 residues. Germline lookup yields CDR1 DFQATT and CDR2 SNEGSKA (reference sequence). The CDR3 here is CSARDRLYNEQFF. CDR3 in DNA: TGCAGTGCAAGAGACCGCCTCTACAATGAGCAGTTCTTC.

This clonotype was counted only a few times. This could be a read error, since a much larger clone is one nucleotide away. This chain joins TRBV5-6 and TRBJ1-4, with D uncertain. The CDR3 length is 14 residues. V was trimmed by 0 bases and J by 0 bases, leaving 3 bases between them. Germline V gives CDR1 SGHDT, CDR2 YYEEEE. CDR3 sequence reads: CASSLETTNEKLFF. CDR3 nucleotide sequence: TGTGCCAGCAGCTTGGAAACAACTAATGAAAAACTGTTTTTT.

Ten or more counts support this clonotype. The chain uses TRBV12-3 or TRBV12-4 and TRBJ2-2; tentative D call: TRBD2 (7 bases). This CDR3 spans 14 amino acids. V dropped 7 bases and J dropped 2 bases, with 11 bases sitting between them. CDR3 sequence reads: CASIRGANTGELFF. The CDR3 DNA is TGTGCCAGCATACGGGGGGCTAACACCGGGGAGCTGTTTTTT.

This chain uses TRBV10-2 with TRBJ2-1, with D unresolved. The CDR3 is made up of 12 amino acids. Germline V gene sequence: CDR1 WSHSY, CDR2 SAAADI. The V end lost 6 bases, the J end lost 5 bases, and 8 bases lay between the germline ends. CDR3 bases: TGCGCCAGCAGCCCTCTAGACAATGAGCAGTTCTTC. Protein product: CASSPLDNEQFF.

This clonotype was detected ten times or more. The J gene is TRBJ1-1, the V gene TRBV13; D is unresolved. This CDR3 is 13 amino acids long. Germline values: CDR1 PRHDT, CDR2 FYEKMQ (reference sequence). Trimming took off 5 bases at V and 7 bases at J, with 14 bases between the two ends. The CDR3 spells CASSVPGLSEAFF. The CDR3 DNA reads TGTGCCAGCAGCGTACCGGGTCTCAGTGAAGCTTTCTTT.

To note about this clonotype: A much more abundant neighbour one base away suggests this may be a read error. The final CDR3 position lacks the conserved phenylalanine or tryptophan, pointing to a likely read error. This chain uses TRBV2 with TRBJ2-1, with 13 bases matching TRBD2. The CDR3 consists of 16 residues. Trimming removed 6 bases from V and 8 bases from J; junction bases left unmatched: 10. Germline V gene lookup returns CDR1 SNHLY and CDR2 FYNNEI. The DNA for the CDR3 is TGTGCCAGCAGCCTCAGGACTAGCGGGAGTTGGGATGAGCAGTTCGTC. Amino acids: CASSLRTSGSWDEQFV.

DNA for the CDR3: TGTGCCAGCAGCCATTGGGAGACAGGGGTTAAAGATACGCAGTATTTT. It yields the protein CASSHWETGVKDTQYF. V and J are TRBV3-1 and TRBJ2-3, with 8 nucleotides matching TRBD1. The junction had 10 bases not matched to a gene; V was cut back by 3 bases and J by 5 bases. Germline lookup yields CDR1 LGHDT and CDR2 YNNKEL (reference sequence). This CDR3 is 16 amino acids long.

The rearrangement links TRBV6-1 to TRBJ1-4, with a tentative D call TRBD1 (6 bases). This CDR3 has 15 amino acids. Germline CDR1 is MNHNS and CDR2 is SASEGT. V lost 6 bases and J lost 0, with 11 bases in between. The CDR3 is CASSWTAATNEKLFF. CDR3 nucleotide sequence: TGTGCCAGCAGCTGGACAGCTGCAACTAATGAAAAACTGTTTTTT.

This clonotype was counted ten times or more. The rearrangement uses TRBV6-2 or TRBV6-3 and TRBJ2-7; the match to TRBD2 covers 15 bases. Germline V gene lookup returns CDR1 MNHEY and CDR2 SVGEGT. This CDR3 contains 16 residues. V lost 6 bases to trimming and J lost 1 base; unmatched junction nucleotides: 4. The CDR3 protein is CASRPGLAGGSYEQYF. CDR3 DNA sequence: TGTGCCAGCAGACCGGGACTAGCGGGAGGATCCTACGAGCAGTACTTC.

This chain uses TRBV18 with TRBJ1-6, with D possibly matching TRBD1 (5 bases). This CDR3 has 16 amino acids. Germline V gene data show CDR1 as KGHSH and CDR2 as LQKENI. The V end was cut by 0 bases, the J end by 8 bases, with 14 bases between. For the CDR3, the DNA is TGTGCCAGCTCACCACCGGGTTTCATGGGGCATTCACCCCTCCACTTT. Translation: CASSPPGFMGHSPLHF. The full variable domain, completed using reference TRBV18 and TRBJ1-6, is NAGVMQNPRHLVRRRGQEARLRCSPMKGHSHVYWYRQLPEEGLKFMVYLQKENIIDESGMPKERFSAEFPKEGPSILRIQQVVRGDSAAYFCASSPPGFMGHSPLHFGNGTRLTVT.

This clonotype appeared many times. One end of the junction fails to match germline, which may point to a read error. The CDR3 is CASSLSRYEQYF. DNA for the CDR3: TGTGCCAGCAGCTTATCCCGGTACGAGCAGTACTTC. The genes are TRBV28 and TRBJ2-7; D ambiguous. Per germline, CDR1 MDHEN and CDR2 SYDVKM. The CDR3 has 12 amino acids. The full variable domain, with the rest looked up from reference TRBV28 and TRBJ2-7, is DVKVTQSSRYLVKRTGEKVFLECVQDMDHENMFWYRQDPGLGLRLIYFSYDVKMKEKGDIPEGYSVSREKKERFSLILESASTNQTSMYLCASSLSRYEQYFGPGTRLTVT.